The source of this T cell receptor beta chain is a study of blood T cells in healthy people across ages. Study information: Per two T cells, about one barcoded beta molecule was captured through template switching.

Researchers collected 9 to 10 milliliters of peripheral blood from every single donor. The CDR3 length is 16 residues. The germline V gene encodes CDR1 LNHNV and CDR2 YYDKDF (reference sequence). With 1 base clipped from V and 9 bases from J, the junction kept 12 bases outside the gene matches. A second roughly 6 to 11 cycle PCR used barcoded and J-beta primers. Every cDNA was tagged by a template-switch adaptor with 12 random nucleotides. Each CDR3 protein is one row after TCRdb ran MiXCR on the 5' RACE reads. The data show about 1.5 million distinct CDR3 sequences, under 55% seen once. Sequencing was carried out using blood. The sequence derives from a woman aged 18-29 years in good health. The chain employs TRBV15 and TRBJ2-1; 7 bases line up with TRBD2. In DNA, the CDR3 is TGTGCCACCAGCAGAGTCCCTCTGCGGGGGAGCAGTGAGCAGTTCTTC. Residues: CATSRVPLRGSSEQFF.